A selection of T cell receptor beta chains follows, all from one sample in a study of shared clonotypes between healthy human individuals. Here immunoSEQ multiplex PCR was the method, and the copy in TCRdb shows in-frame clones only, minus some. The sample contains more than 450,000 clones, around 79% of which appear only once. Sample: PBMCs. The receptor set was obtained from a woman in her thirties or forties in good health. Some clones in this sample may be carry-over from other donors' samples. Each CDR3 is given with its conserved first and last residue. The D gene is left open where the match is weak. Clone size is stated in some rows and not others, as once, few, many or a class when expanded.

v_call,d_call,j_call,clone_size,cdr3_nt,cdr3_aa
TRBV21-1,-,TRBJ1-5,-,TGTGCCAGCAGCAAAGAGGGGGGACCCCAGCAGCCCCAGCATTTT,CASSKEGGPQQPQHF
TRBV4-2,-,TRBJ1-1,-,TGTGCCAGCAGCAACCCGGGACGGGTGAACACTGAAGCTTTCTTT,CASSNPGRVNTEAFF
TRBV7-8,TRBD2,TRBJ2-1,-,TGTGCCAGCAGCTTAAGAAGCGGGAGGGGGGACAATGAGCAGTTCTTC,CASSLRSGRGDNEQFF
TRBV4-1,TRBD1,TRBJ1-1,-,TGCGCCAGCAGCCAAGATTGGACAGGGAGTCCCACTGAAGCTTTCTTT,CASSQDWTGSPTEAFF
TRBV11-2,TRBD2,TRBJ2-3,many,TGTGCCAGCAGCTACGGACTAGCGGGTGTAGTTAATACGCAGTATTTT,CASSYGLAGVVNTQYF
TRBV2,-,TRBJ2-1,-,TGTGCCAGCAGTGGAAGGACTACCACCTACAATGAGCAGTTCTTC,CASSGRTTTYNEQFF
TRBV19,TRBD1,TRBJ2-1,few,TGTGCCAGTAGTGTCGGGACAGGGGAGACTGAGCAGTTCTTC,CASSVGTGETEQFF
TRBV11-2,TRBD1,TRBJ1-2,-,TGTGCCAGCAGGGCTACCAGGGGGTTCTATGGCTACACCTTC,CASRATRGFYGYTF
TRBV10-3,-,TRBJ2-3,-,TGTGCCATCAGTGTGGCGTTGGCCACAGATACGCAGTATTTT,CAISVALATDTQYF
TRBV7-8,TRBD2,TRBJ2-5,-,TGTGCCAGCAGCTCCATAGCGGGGTCCGGGACCCAGTACTTC,CASSSIAGSGTQYF
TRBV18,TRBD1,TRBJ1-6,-,TGTGCCAGCTCCGGACAGGATTCACCCCTCCACTTT,CASSGQDSPLHF
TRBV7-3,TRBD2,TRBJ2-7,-,TGTGCCAGCAGCTTAAGCGGGAGGAGCTCCTACGAGCAGTACTTC,CASSLSGRSSYEQYF
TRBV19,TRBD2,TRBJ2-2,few,TGTGCCAGTAGCCCGGGAGGCGGGAGAAACACCGGGGAGCTGTTTTTT,CASSPGGGRNTGELFF
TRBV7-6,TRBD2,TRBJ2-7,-,TGTGCCAGCACTCCCTTTCCCCTCGTACCCGGGACTAGCGGGAGTTACGAGCAGTACTTC,CASTPFPLVPGTSGSYEQYF
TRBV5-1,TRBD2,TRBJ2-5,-,TGCGCCAGCAGCTTGACGGGAGGGCCCGAGGAGACCCAGTACTTC,CASSLTGGPEETQYF
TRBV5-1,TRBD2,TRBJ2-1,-,TGCGCCAGCCGACCCCTGGGGCTAGCGGGGTACAATGAGCAGTTCTTC,CASRPLGLAGYNEQFF
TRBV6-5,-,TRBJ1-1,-,TGTGCCAGCAGGGGAACGGACAGCTACACTGAAGCTTTCTTT,CASRGTDSYTEAFF
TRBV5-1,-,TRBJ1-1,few,TGCGCCAGCAGCCCGGGCAGGGGAGAGGTGAACACTGAAGCTTTCTTT,CASSPGRGEVNTEAFF
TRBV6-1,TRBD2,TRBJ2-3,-,TGTGCCAGCAGTGCCCTTGCGGGAGGGTCCGATACGCAGTATTTT,CASSALAGGSDTQYF
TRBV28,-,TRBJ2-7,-,TGTGCCAGCAAGTGGGGGGGGCCTACCTACGAGCAGTACTTC,CASKWGGPTYEQYF
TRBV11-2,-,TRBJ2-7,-,TGTGCCAGCAGCTTAGATAAGGGTTCCTACGAGCAGTACTTC,CASSLDKGSYEQYF
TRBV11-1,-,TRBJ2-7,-,TGTGCCAGCAGCTTACGTGGGGCCTACGAGCAGTACTTC,CASSLRGAYEQYF
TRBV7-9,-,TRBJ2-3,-,TGTGCCAGCAGCTTAGGTCTCGGGCCCAAGGGGGGGCAGTATTTT,CASSLGLGPKGGQYF
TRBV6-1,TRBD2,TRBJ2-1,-,TGTGCCAGCAGTGAAGCGCTGGGGGGGGTACGGTTCTTC,CASSEALGGVRFF
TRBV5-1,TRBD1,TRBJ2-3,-,TGCGCCAGCAGCTTGGGGGACAGGGGCGCAGATACGCAGTATTTT,CASSLGDRGADTQYF
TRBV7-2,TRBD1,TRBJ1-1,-,TGTGCCAGCAGCCCATTCCTAGGACAGGGGCCTGAAGCTTTCTTT,CASSPFLGQGPEAFF
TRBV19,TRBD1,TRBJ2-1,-,TGTGCCAGTAGCCGCCGGGACAGGGTAAATGAGCAGTTCTTC,CASSRRDRVNEQFF
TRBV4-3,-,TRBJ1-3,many,TGCGCCAGCAGCCCCTCGACCCAGAGGGACACCATATATTTT,CASSPSTQRDTIYF